Listed below are T cell receptor beta chains from one sample, sequenced in a study of cytotoxic CD8 clonotypes in ibrutinib-treated CLL. Only in-frame clones appear in the TCRdb table, and some are missing; sequencing was by immunoSEQ multiplex PCR. The table includes about 160,000 clones, approximately 77% detected once. The source was PBMCs, collected after 12 months of ibrutinib treatment. The receptors stem from a human donor with chronic lymphocytic leukemia. Both conserved end residues are part of each CDR3. The order of the fields is J gene, clone size, D gene, V gene, CDR3 protein, CDR3 DNA. The D gene is left open where the match is weak. Not all rows give a size; the values are once, few, many and, for expanded clones, a class.

TRBJ1-1 | - | - | TRBV7-3 | CASSKQGGSNTEAFF | TGTGCCAGCAGCAAACAAGGGGGTTCTAACACTGAAGCTTTCTTT
TRBJ2-7 | once | - | TRBV7-6 | CASSLWFGAGQYF | TGTGCCAGCAGCTTATGGTTCGGGGCTGGGCAGTACTTC
TRBJ2-7 | once | - | TRBV28 | CASSSGPTYEQYF | TGTGCCAGCAGTTCGGGACCGACCTACGAGCAGTACTTC
TRBJ2-5 | - | TRBD2 | TRBV2 | CASSITSGQETQYF | TGTGCCAGCAGCATTACTAGCGGCCAAGAGACCCAGTACTTC
TRBJ2-1 | - | - | TRBV28 | CASRTPSGGRLNEQFF | TGTGCCAGCAGAACTCCATCCGGGGGCCGTCTAAATGAGCAGTTCTTC
TRBJ2-1 | - | TRBD2 | TRBV11-2 | CASSSAGPAREQFF | TGTGCCAGCAGCTCAGCGGGACCTGCCCGTGAGCAGTTCTTC
TRBJ2-5 | - | - | TRBV15 | CATSRADQLQETQYF | TGTGCCACCAGCAGAGCAGACCAATTACAAGAGACCCAGTACTTC
TRBJ1-2 | - | - | TRBV19 | CASSIDPTYGYTF | TGTGCCAGTAGTATCGACCCTACCTATGGCTACACCTTC
TRBJ1-5 | - | - | TRBV27 | CASSPNGVSNQPQHF | TGTGCCAGCAGTCCCAATGGGGTTAGCAATCAGCCCCAGCATTTT
TRBJ2-7 | few | - | TRBV15 | CATSRDREGPREQYF | TGTGCCACCAGCAGAGACAGAGAAGGCCCTCGGGAGCAGTACTTC
TRBJ1-1 | - | TRBD1 | TRBV19 | CASARDRGTTEAFF | TGTGCCAGTGCCCGGGACAGGGGTACGACTGAAGCTTTCTTT
TRBJ2-7 | - | - | TRBV28 | CASSSPQGVGYEQYF | TGTGCCAGCAGCTCTCCCCAGGGTGTGGGCTACGAGCAGTACTTC
TRBJ1-2 | - | - | TRBV2 | CASSSGDTNYGYTF | TGTGCCAGCAGTTCCGGGGATACTAACTATGGCTACACCTTC
TRBJ2-7 | - | - | TRBV6-5 | CASSSTGSYEQYF | TGTGCCAGCAGTTCCACAGGGTCCTACGAGCAGTACTTC
TRBJ2-1 | - | - | TRBV5-8 | CASSSESYNEQFF | TGTGCCAGCAGCTCGGAAAGCTACAATGAGCAGTTCTTC